The 9 T cell receptor beta chains below come from one sample, sequenced in a study of blood T cells in healthy people across ages. Sample-barcoded 5' priming and a J-beta primer mix drove a second PCR of about 6 to 12 cycles. TCRdb analysed the 5' RACE reads with MiXCR anew, one entry per CDR3 protein. Of 550,000 to 700,000 distinct CDR3 sequences in the sample, roughly 28% were seen once. The sequencing sample was made of blood. The receptors stem from a woman in her seventies in good health.

V usage is TRBV9 and J usage is TRBJ2-1, with no clear D. The last part of the DNA fits TRBJ2-7 better; the J call may be wrong. The CDR3 spans 14 residues. Germline CDR1 reads SGDLS; CDR2 reads YYNGEE. The CDR3 spells CASSVGLSSYEQYF. The CDR3 nucleotides are TGTGCCAGCAGCGTAGGCCTCAGCTCCTACGAGCAGTACTTC.

This clonotype was seen just once. V and J are TRBV21-1 and TRBJ2-7; TRBD2 was called by the table and not checked on the DNA. TRBV21-1 is tagged as a pseudogene. The CDR3 totals 18 residues. Written as DNA, the CDR3 is TGTGCCAGCAGCAAAAGGACTAGCGGGGGCCTTAGCTCCTACGAGCAGTACTTC. Amino acid sequence: CASSKRTSGGLSSYEQYF.

Remarks on this clonotype: Mismatch with germline at one junction end may stem from a read error. The rearrangement links TRBV12-5 to TRBJ2-5; D uncertain. The DNA end is a closer match to TRBJ2-1, so the J assignment may be wrong. Germline V gene sequence: CDR1 LGHNT, CDR2 FRNRAP. This CDR3 has 13 amino acids. CDR3 amino acids: CASGLRFSSEQFF. DNA for the CDR3: TGTGCCAGTGGTTTGCGGTTTTCAAGTGAGCAGTTCTTC.

This clonotype was observed many times. This chain uses TRBV25-1 with TRBJ1-5; D is unresolved. The CDR3 contains 14 residues. Germline V gene sequence: CDR1 MGHDK, CDR2 SYGVNS. Trimming removed 2 bases from V and 0 bases from J, with 5 bases in between. The CDR3 bases are TGTGCCAGCAGTGAAGGAGGTAGCAATCAGCCCCAGCATTTT. Its protein is CASSEGGSNQPQHF.

The chain uses TRBV6-1 and TRBJ1-2, with 12 bases identical to TRBD1. This CDR3 comprises 18 residues. J lost 0 bases, V lost 5 bases, and 10 bases had no gene match. Germline V gives CDR1 MNHNS, CDR2 SASEGT. CDR3 sequence reads: CASSQPGTGGPSNYGYTF. The DNA for the CDR3 is TGTGCCAGCAGTCAGCCTGGGACAGGGGGCCCTTCTAACTATGGCTACACCTTC.

This chain links TRBV20-1 with TRBJ1-1; D possibly corresponds to TRBD1 (5 bases). V lost 0 bases and J 5 bases, leaving 16 bases between the germline ends. The CDR3 totals 15 residues. Per the germline V gene, CDR1 is DFQATT and CDR2 is SNEGSKA (reference sequence). This CDR3 is CSAREAGRVVTEAFF. The DNA for the CDR3 is TGCAGTGCTAGAGAGGCAGGGAGAGTGGTGACTGAAGCTTTCTTT.

This clonotype was observed a few times. The chain carries TRBV6-1 and TRBJ1-2; 7 bases align to TRBD1. The germline V gene has CDR1 MNHNS and CDR2 SASEGT. CDR3 length: 13 amino acids. Unmatched junction bases numbered 8, after V lost 6 bases and J lost 7 bases. Here the CDR3 DNA reads TGTGCCAGCAGGGAGGGACAGCGCTGTGGCTACACCTTC. Protein sequence: CASREGQRCGYTF.

The chain is built from TRBV20-1 and TRBJ2-3; no reliable D call. In germline, CDR1 is DFQATT, CDR2 SNEGSKA (reference sequence). The CDR3 length is 14 residues. V lost 8 bases to trimming and J lost 2 bases, with 17 bases between them. The CDR3 coding sequence is TGCAGTCCCCATTGGGTAACCACCACAGATACGCAGTATTTT. This translates into CSPHWVTTTDTQYF.

The rearrangement uses TRBV4-3 and TRBJ1-1; D gene unclear. V lost 2 bases, J lost 5 bases, and 12 bases lay in between. CDR3 length: 14 amino acids. Germline loops: CDR1 LGHNA, CDR2 YSLEER. This CDR3 is CASSQLDKGTEAFF. CDR3 in DNA: TGCGCCAGCAGCCAACTGGATAAGGGTACTGAAGCTTTCTTT.